The clone carrying this T cell receptor (beta chain) was seen at least ten times. Its antigen is unidentified. The TCR beta libraries were generated through quantitative 5'-RACE incorporating molecular barcodes. Each CDR3 protein gets one entry after TCRdb re-called the 5' RACE reads with MiXCR. The table lists hundreds of thousands of distinct CDR3 sequences, roughly 12% of them singletons. V dropped 5 bases and J dropped 4 bases, with 6 bases sitting between them. The CDR3 has 12 residues. From germline, CDR1 is SGHTA and CDR2 FQGNSA. The sample comes from a study of CD8 T cells in ankylosing spondylitis. Overall study findings and caveats: Seemingly characteristic of ankylosing spondylitis blood was a TCR beta motif consisting of roughly 8 highly homologous variants. CD8+ cells made up the disease-linked clones, which were relatively rare in peripheral blood.

The gene calls are TRBV7-2 and TRBJ1-5; the D is unclear. The clonotype comes from a male donor with ankylosing spondylitis. The specimen sequenced was blood, either unsorted or a sorted T cell fraction (not recorded which). CDR3 bases: TGTGCCAGCAGCCTCCCAAATCAGCCCCAGCATTTT. Encoded protein: CASSLPNQPQHF.